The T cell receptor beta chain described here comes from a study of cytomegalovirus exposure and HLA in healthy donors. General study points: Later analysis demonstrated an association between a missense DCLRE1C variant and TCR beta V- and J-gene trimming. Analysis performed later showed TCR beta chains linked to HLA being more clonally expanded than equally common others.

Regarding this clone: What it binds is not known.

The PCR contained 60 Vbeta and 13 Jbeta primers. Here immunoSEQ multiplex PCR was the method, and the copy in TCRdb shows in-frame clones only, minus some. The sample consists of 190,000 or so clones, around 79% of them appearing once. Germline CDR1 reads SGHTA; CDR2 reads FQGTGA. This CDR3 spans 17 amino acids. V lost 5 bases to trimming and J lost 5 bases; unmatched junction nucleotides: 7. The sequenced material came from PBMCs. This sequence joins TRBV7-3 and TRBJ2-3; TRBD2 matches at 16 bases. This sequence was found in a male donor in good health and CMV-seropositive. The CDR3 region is CASSMGTSGGARDTQYF. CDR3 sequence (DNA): TGTGCCAGCAGCATGGGGACTAGCGGGGGGGCGAGAGATACGCAGTATTTT.